These T cell receptor beta chains were read from a single sample in a study of neoadjuvant anti-PD-1 for oral cavity cancer. Some clones are missing from TCRdb's copy, which holds only in-frame ones; the method was immunoSEQ multiplex PCR. In the table there are about 13,000 clones, around three quarters of which are singletons. Specimen: PBMCs, collected before nivolumab (anti-PD-1) treatment. The receptors shown here come from a person aged 40-85 years with oral cavity squamous cell carcinoma. The CDR3 runs from the conserved cysteine through the conserved F or W. D genes are given only for firm matches. Part of the rows lack a size; the others show once, few, many or a class for expanded clones.

J gene | clone size | V gene | D gene | CDR3 DNA | CDR3 protein
TRBJ2-7 | - | TRBV7-9 | - | TGTGCCAGCAGCTTAGTTGGGGGTCGTATCTACGAGCAGTACTTC | CASSLVGGRIYEQYF
TRBJ2-2 | - | TRBV10-1 | - | TGCGCCAGCAGTGAGACCCGGGGCTCGAACACCGGGGAGCTGTTTTTT | CASSETRGSNTGELFF
TRBJ2-5 | once | TRBV6-5 | - | TGTGCCAGCAGTTCGGGACAAGGGCAATATGTCCAGTACTTC | CASSSGQGQYVQYF
TRBJ2-7 | once | TRBV7-9 | - | TGTGCCAGCAGCTTTGGTCCGACAGGGAGGTCCTACGAGCAGTACTTC | CASSFGPTGRSYEQYF
TRBJ2-5 | - | TRBV6-1 | TRBD1 | TGTGCCAGCAGGAGGACAGGGGGAGAGACCCAGTACTTC | CASRRTGGETQYF
TRBJ1-6 | few | TRBV5-5 | TRBD1 | TGTGCCAGCAGCTTGGCGGGACAGGGGGAGTTCACCCTCCACTTT | CASSLAGQGEFTLHF
TRBJ1-2 | - | TRBV27 | - | TGTGCCAGCAGTTTCGCGGGGGGGAACTATGGCTACACCTTC | CASSFAGGNYGYTF
TRBJ2-2 | few | TRBV10-3 | TRBD1 | TGTGCCGTCTCGAGGACAGGGGAGAACACCGGGGAGCTGTTTTTT | CAVSRTGENTGELFF
TRBJ2-2 | - | TRBV7-8 | - | TGTGCCAGCAGCCTCCAGGGGAGATTGGGAACCGGGGAGCTGTTTTTT | CASSLQGRLGTGELFF
TRBJ2-7 | - | TRBV27 | - | TGTGCCAGCAGTCCCAATGGCCAGTACGGCGAGCAGTACTTC | CASSPNGQYGEQYF
TRBJ1-3 | few | TRBV7-2 | - | TGTGCCAGCAGCTTAATGGCGGGTGGAAACACCATATATTTT | CASSLMAGGNTIYF
TRBJ2-2 | once | TRBV4-1 | - | TGCGCCAGCAGCCTACCAACGACCCTCCTGAACACCGGGGAGCTGTTTTTT | CASSLPTTLLNTGELFF
TRBJ2-5 | - | TRBV11-2 | - | TGTGCCAGCAGCCCAGAGGGCGAGACCCAGTACTTC | CASSPEGETQYF
TRBJ2-1 | - | TRBV5-6 | TRBD2 | TGTGCCAGCAGCTTGGGAGCGGGGGTTTCCCCCTCCTACAATGAGCAGTTCTTC | CASSLGAGVSPSYNEQFF
TRBJ2-2 | - | TRBV19 | - | TGTGCCAGTAGTATGGCACAGCCATCGCCCGGGGAGCTGTTTTTT | CASSMAQPSPGELFF
TRBJ2-1 | - | TRBV5-1 | TRBD2 | TGCGCCAGCAGCTTGGGAGCGGGGGACTACAATGAGCAGTTCTTC | CASSLGAGDYNEQFF
TRBJ1-4 | - | TRBV6-1 | - | TGTGCCAACGCGGACGAGGCTGAAAAACTGTTTTTT | CANADEAEKLFF
TRBJ2-3 | - | TRBV5-1 | - | TGCGCCAGCACCAGGCAGGCTAGCACAGATACGCAGTATTTT | CASTRQASTDTQYF
TRBJ1-5 | few | TRBV15 | - | TGTGCCACCAGTATGACAGGCCCTCATCAGCCCCAGCATTTT | CATSMTGPHQPQHF
TRBJ2-3 | - | TRBV5-4 | TRBD2 | TGTGCCAGCAGCCCGGGGACTAGCGGGGGGGCCTGGAGGTCAGATACGCAGTATTTT | CASSPGTSGGAWRSDTQYF
TRBJ1-1 | - | TRBV2 | - | TGTGCCAGCATTATGGACAGACTGAACACTGAAGCTTTCTTT | CASIMDRLNTEAFF
TRBJ2-7 | - | TRBV5-1 | - | TGCGCCAGCAGCCTAGATCCGGGACAAGGGCGCGAGCAGTACTTC | CASSLDPGQGREQYF
TRBJ1-2 | - | TRBV20-1 | - | TGCAGTGCTAGAGTCTCTGGCTACACCTTC | CSARVSGYTF
TRBJ1-1 | - | TRBV13 | - | TGTGCCAGCAGCCTCGGAGGAGGAGCTTTCTTT | CASSLGGGAFF
TRBJ1-4 | - | TRBV7-6 | TRBD1 | TGTGCCAGCAGCAGACAGGGGATGACAGAAAAACTGTTTTTT | CASSRQGMTEKLFF
TRBJ1-5 | - | TRBV6-6 | - | TGTGCCAGCAGTCCCTCGGTTGGGGGGACGAATCAGCCCCAGCATTTT | CASSPSVGGTNQPQHF
TRBJ2-7 | - | TRBV5-1 | - | TGCGCCAGCAGCTTGCAGCCCCAGGTTGGTTCGGGCGAGCAGTACTTC | CASSLQPQVGSGEQYF
TRBJ2-3 | - | TRBV4-1 | TRBD2 | TGCGCCAGCAGCCAAGTCTTAGCGGGAGTTATCGCAGATACGCAGTATTTT | CASSQVLAGVIADTQYF
TRBJ1-1 | - | TRBV27 | TRBD1 | TGTGCCAGCAGCCAGGGGGGACCCTTGAACACTGAAGCTTTCTTT | CASSQGGPLNTEAFF
TRBJ2-7 | few | TRBV18 | TRBD1 | TGTGCCAGCTCGACCACCCCGACAGGGGACGAGCAGTACTTC | CASSTTPTGDEQYF
TRBJ1-1 | - | TRBV7-3 | - | TGTGCCAGCATGCTCGGGGGCTCGAACACTGAAGCTTTCTTT | CASMLGGSNTEAFF
TRBJ1-2 | - | TRBV2 | - | TGTGCCAGCACTAAGGACGGCTATGGCTACACCTTC | CASTKDGYGYTF
TRBJ1-1 | few | TRBV7-2 | - | TGTGCCAGCAGCTTGCAAGATATGAACACTGAAGCTTTCTTT | CASSLQDMNTEAFF
TRBJ1-3 | - | TRBV4-1 | - | TGCGCCAGCAGCCAAGATGGGGGGGGAGCATACACCATATATTTT | CASSQDGGGAYTIYF
TRBJ1-6 | - | TRBV6-4 | - | TGTGCCAGCAGTAGAGGATGGGGGGTTGGTTCACCCCTCCACTTT | CASSRGWGVGSPLHF
TRBJ2-7 | - | TRBV28 | TRBD1 | TGTGCCAGCAGTAGCCTCGGGACAGGGGCCTACGAGCAGTACTTC | CASSSLGTGAYEQYF
TRBJ2-1 | - | TRBV5-1 | - | TGCGCCAGCAGCTTGCCCGTCGCTGGGGGCAATGAGCAGTTCTTC | CASSLPVAGGNEQFF
TRBJ1-1 | few | TRBV4-1 | TRBD1 | TGCGCCAGCAGCGCATCAGGGGGACAGGGTTCCGAAGCTTTCTTT | CASSASGGQGSEAFF
TRBJ1-2 | - | TRBV6-5 | - | TGTGCCAGCAGTAACATGAACTATGGCTACACCTTC | CASSNMNYGYTF
TRBJ1-1 | once | TRBV11-2 | - | TGTGCCAGCAGCCCAGAACCCTCAGCGAACACTGAAGCTTTCTTT | CASSPEPSANTEAFF
TRBJ2-3 | - | TRBV5-1 | TRBD2 | TGCGCCAGCTGCACCGGGATCCGGACTAGAGATACGCAGTATTTT | CASCTGIRTRDTQYF
TRBJ1-2 | - | TRBV28 | - | TGTGCCAGCTGTAAAAGGGACCCATATGGCTACACCTTC | CASCKRDPYGYTF
TRBJ2-7 | - | TRBV5-6 | TRBD1 | TGTGCCAGCAGCTTGGTTAAGGGACAGGGAACGTTCTCCTACGAGCAGTACTTC | CASSLVKGQGTFSYEQYF
TRBJ2-7 | - | TRBV15 | - | TGTGCCACCAGCCGACAACAGGGAGCCTACGAGCAGTACTTC | CATSRQQGAYEQYF
TRBJ2-7 | - | TRBV5-5 | - | TGTGCCAGCAGAGCCCTTCTGCGGGGTTCCTACGAGCAGTACTTC | CASRALLRGSYEQYF
TRBJ2-1 | - | TRBV10-3 | TRBD2 | TGTGCCATCAGGCCCTCTAGCGGGAGGGACAATGAGCAGTTCTTC | CAIRPSSGRDNEQFF
TRBJ2-3 | - | TRBV28 | TRBD2 | TGTGCCAGCAGTTTAGTGGGACTAGCGAGCACAGATACGCAGTATTTT | CASSLVGLASTDTQYF
TRBJ2-2 | - | TRBV2 | TRBD1 | TGTGCCAGCAAGAACCCGGACAGGGCCCTTTCTGTTGGGGAGCTGTTTTTT | CASKNPDRALSVGELFF
TRBJ1-1 | - | TRBV11-2 | - | TGTGCCAGCAGCCCCGGGTATAACACTGAAGCTTTCTTT | CASSPGYNTEAFF
TRBJ2-1 | few | TRBV14 | TRBD2 | TGTGCCAGCAGCCAGCCGGGAGGCTACAATGAGCAGTTCTTC | CASSQPGGYNEQFF
TRBJ1-6 | once | TRBV9 | - | TGTGCCAGCAGCGCGGGGTCGAGGACCACCGGCTCACCCCTCCACTTT | CASSAGSRTTGSPLHF
TRBJ2-1 | - | TRBV2 | - | TGTGCCAGCAAGCCGTACGGGACGCACAATGAGCAGTTCTTC | CASKPYGTHNEQFF
TRBJ2-1 | once | TRBV4-1 | TRBD2 | TGCGCCAGCAGCCAACCAGGACTAGCGGGAGGGATCGTTGAGCAGTTCTTC | CASSQPGLAGGIVEQFF
TRBJ1-2 | few | TRBV4-1 | - | TGCGCCAGCAGCCAAGGGGTGGGCCTCGGGGGCTACACCTTC | CASSQGVGLGGYTF
TRBJ2-1 | - | TRBV9 | TRBD2 | TGTGCCAGCAGCGCAACTAGCGGGAGGCACAATGAGCAGTTCTTC | CASSATSGRHNEQFF
TRBJ1-1 | - | TRBV30 | TRBD1 | TGTGCCAGAACTCCCGGGACAGGGCGAACTGAAGCTTTCTTT | CARTPGTGRTEAFF
TRBJ2-7 | - | TRBV10-3 | TRBD2 | TGTGCCATCAGTGATCGGGAGCGGGGGAGGAACTACGAGCAGTACTTC | CAISDRERGRNYEQYF
TRBJ2-3 | - | TRBV5-6 | - | TGTGCCAGCAGCTTGGGGGGTACAGATACGCAGTATTTT | CASSLGGTDTQYF
TRBJ2-2 | - | TRBV5-1 | - | TGCGCCAGCAGTCCTCATCCAATGGACGGGGAGCTGTTTTTT | CASSPHPMDGELFF
TRBJ2-3 | - | TRBV6-1 | TRBD2 | TGTGCCAGCAGTGGAGCGGGGGGGGACACAGATACGCAGTATTTT | CASSGAGGDTDTQYF